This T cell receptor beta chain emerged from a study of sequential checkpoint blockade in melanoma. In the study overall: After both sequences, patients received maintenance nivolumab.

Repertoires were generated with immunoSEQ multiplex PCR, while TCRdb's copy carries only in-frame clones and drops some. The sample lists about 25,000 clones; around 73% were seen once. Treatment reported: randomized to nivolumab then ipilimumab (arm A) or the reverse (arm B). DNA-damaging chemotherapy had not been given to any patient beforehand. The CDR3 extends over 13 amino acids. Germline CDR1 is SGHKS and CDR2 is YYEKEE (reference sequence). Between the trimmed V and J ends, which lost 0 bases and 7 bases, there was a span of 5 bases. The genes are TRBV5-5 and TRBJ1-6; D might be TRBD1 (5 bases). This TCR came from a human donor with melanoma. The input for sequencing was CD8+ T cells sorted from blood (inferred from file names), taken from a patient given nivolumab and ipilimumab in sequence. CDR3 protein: CASSLGTNSPLHF. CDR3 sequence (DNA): TGTGCCAGCAGCTTGGGGACAAATTCACCCCTCCACTTT.